Each of the 19 T cell receptor beta chains below was sequenced from the same sample in a study of blood T cells in healthy people across ages. PCR was performed a second time for about 7 to 12 cycles using a sample-barcoded 5' primer and a J-beta primer mix. From the 5' RACE reads, TCRdb called clonotypes with MiXCR, one entry per CDR3 protein. The top ten hold roughly 13% of the sample, which has 650,000 to 1,000,000 distinct CDR3 sequences, around 34% seen once. Sequenced sample: blood. These receptors were obtained from a man younger than 35 in good health.

This clonotype was found a few times. The CDR3 DNA sequence: TGTGCCAGCAGCCAAACCCGGGACAGGGGATGGGATCAGCCCCAGCATTTT. It translates to CASSQTRDRGWDQPQHF. The rearrangement links TRBV4-2 to TRBJ1-5; TRBD1 agrees at 10 bases. The CDR3 is 17 amino acids. The V gene's germline CDR1 is LGHNA and CDR2 YNFKEQ. With 2 bases clipped from V and 5 bases from J, the junction kept 9 bases outside the gene matches.

This clonotype was counted ten times or more. The J gene is TRBJ1-2, the V gene TRBV5-1; the D is unclear. Trimming pared 2 bases from V and 2 bases from J, leaving 10 bases between. Germline CDR1 reads SGHRS; CDR2 reads YFSETQ. The CDR3 has 14 residues. The CDR3 region is CASSLATGNYGYTF. As DNA, the CDR3 is TGCGCCAGCAGCTTAGCCACGGGAAACTATGGCTACACCTTC.

There are many counts of this clonotype. The rearrangement uses TRBV20-1 and TRBJ2-1; unclear D gene. Looked up from germline, CDR1 is DFQATT and CDR2 is SNEGSKA (reference sequence). The V gene lost 0 bases and the J gene lost 7 bases, with 16 bases spanning the gap. The CDR3 runs to 15 residues. The CDR3 sequence: CSARDGERLGNEQFF. As DNA, the CDR3 is TGCAGTGCTAGAGATGGGGAACGCCTTGGGAATGAGCAGTTCTTC.

This clonotype was seen repeatedly, ten times or more. The V and J genes are TRBV10-3 and TRBJ2-7; D could derive from TRBD1 or TRBD2 (6 bases each). The CDR3 runs to 13 residues. Trimming stripped 2 bases from V and 3 bases from J, with 8 bases between. The germline CDR1 and CDR2 sequences are ENHRY and SYGVKD. The CDR3: CAISEGGGYEQYF. The DNA of the CDR3 is TGTGCCATCAGTGAGGGAGGGGGCTACGAGCAGTACTTC.

This sequence joins TRBV20-1 and TRBJ2-3; weak D call: TRBD1 (6 bases). This CDR3 is built from 14 residues. Trimming removed 0 bases from V and 1 base from J, with 8 bases in between. Germline CDR1 and CDR2: DFQATT and SNEGSKA (reference sequence). Here the CDR3 DNA reads TGCAGTGCTAGAGACAGGGGTGGCACAGATACGCAGTATTTT. Its protein is CSARDRGGTDTQYF.

This clonotype came up once. This chain joins TRBV29-1 and TRBJ2-1, with 10 bases matching TRBD2. The CDR3 length is 17 residues. V shed 3 bases, J shed 8 bases, and the junction held 16 bases outside the gene matches. Germline CDR1 is SQVTM and CDR2 is ANQGSEA. The CDR3 nucleotides read TGCAGCGTTGAGCCGGCCTTGTCGAAAGCGGGGGGGGATGAGCAGTTCTTC. Amino acids: CSVEPALSKAGGDEQFF.

This clonotype was seen a single time. This rearrangement joins TRBV7-2 to TRBJ2-2; D is uncertain. The CDR3 consists of 14 residues. Germline V lookup: CDR1 SGHTA, CDR2 FQGNSA. V shed 4 bases and J shed 2 bases, with 8 bases lying between them. The CDR3 bases are TGTGCCAGCAGCTACGACTTTAACACCGGGGAGCTGTTTTTT. Translation: CASSYDFNTGELFF.

This clonotype came up a few times. This chain connects TRBV7-2 to TRBJ2-1; 7 nucleotides match TRBD1. J was trimmed by 3 bases and V by 3 bases; bases with no gene match: 5. The germline V gene encodes CDR1 SGHTA and CDR2 FQGNSA. This CDR3 has 15 amino acids. The DNA of the CDR3 is TGTGCCAGCAGCTTGGCTGGACAGGTCTACAATGAGCAGTTCTTC. Amino acids: CASSLAGQVYNEQFF.

This clonotype has at least ten counts. The CDR3 DNA is TGTGCCAGCAGCGTAGGGGTACCTGGGGCCAACGTCCTGACTTTC. It yields the protein CASSVGVPGANVLTF. J is TRBJ2-6 and V is TRBV9; D unresolved. Trimming left V 0 bases short and J 2 bases short, with 6 bases between. This CDR3 is 15 amino acids long. The germline V gene encodes CDR1 SGDLS and CDR2 YYNGEE.

This clonotype appeared a few times. The V gene is TRBV20-1, the J gene TRBJ1-6; 9 bases fit TRBD1. The J segment lost 7 bases and the V segment lost 3 bases, leaving 7 bases of the junction unmatched. The germline V gene has CDR1 DFQATT and CDR2 SNEGSKA (reference sequence). The CDR3 spans 15 residues. CDR3 sequence reads: CSARVGGTGNSPLHF. DNA for the CDR3: TGCAGTGCTAGGGTAGGAGGGACAGGGAATTCACCCCTCCACTTT.

This clonotype was detected only a few times. V is TRBV6-2 or TRBV6-3 and J is TRBJ1-5; TRBD1 aligns across 10 bases. The V segment lost 5 bases and the J segment 0 bases; nucleotides outside the gene matches: 4. The length of the CDR3 is 16 residues. Germline V CDR1 and CDR2: MNHEY, SVGEGT. CDR3 sequence: CASSPGTGDSNQPQHF. The CDR3, as DNA: TGTGCCAGCAGTCCGGGGACAGGGGATAGCAATCAGCCCCAGCATTTT.

A remark on this clonotype: A read error may produce the germline difference seen at one junction end. The chain is built from TRBV18 and TRBJ1-1; tentatively, D is TRBD1 (6 bases). Germline CDR1 KGHSH, CDR2 LQKENI. The CDR3 is 17 amino acids. The CDR3 protein is CASSPPGQGTMNTEAFF. The CDR3 region has the DNA TGTGCCAGCTCCCCACCGGGCCAGGGGACAATGAACACTGAAGCTTTCTTT.

There are a few counts of this clonotype. V gene TRBV24-1 combines with J gene TRBJ2-5; 7 nucleotides agree with TRBD1. The V segment lost 3 bases and the J segment 2 bases; nucleotides outside the gene matches: 8. The CDR3 has 16 amino acids. CDR1 and CDR2 from the germline V gene are KGHDR and SFDVKD. As DNA, the CDR3 is TGTGCCACCAGTGATGGGAGACAGGGTCATCAAGAGACCCAGTACTTC. It specifies CATSDGRQGHQETQYF.

The rearrangement links TRBV2 to TRBJ1-2, with a tentative D call TRBD1 (5 bases). The V gene lost 6 bases and the J gene lost 4 bases, with 15 bases spanning the gap. CDR1 is SNHLY, CDR2 FYNNEI, per germline. The CDR3 runs to 14 residues. The CDR3: CASRMGDGGYGYTF. CDR3 sequence (DNA): TGTGCCAGCAGGATGGGGGATGGTGGCTATGGCTACACCTTC.

The V and J genes are TRBV7-2 and TRBJ2-4; 10 nucleotides line up with TRBD1. This CDR3 has 17 residues. V dropped 5 bases and J dropped 1; count of bases not matched to a gene: 8. Germline lookup yields CDR1 SGHTA and CDR2 FQGNSA. The CDR3 spells CASSGRDRGGAKNIQYF. The CDR3 DNA reads as TGTGCCAGCAGCGGCCGGGACAGGGGCGGGGCCAAAAACATTCAGTACTTC.

The chain links TRBV29-1 to TRBJ1-1, with 7 bases aligning to TRBD1. Germline V gene sequence: CDR1 SQVTM, CDR2 ANQGSEA. Trimming at V came to 5 bases and at J to 2 bases, leaving 5 bases not matched to a gene. The CDR3 sequence is 13 residues long. The CDR3 sequence: CSVHRGGNTEAFF. The CDR3 nucleotides read TGCAGCGTTCACAGGGGAGGCAACACTGAAGCTTTCTTT.

This chain joins TRBV6-5 and TRBJ2-1; 14 nucleotides match TRBD2. CDR1 is MNHEY, CDR2 SVGAGI, per germline. The CDR3 sequence is 18 residues long. Losses at the gene ends were 2 bases for V and 8 bases for J; bases not matched to a gene: 11. The CDR3 DNA is TGTGCCAGCAGTTACCAACCGCGGGGACTAGCGGGGGTTGATGAGCAGTTCTTC. This gives the protein CASSYQPRGLAGVDEQFF.

This clonotype was seen at least ten times. The gene calls are TRBV29-1 and TRBJ1-2; 7 bases agree with TRBD1. Looked up from germline, CDR1 is SQVTM and CDR2 is ANQGSEA. The CDR3 is 16 residues long. The junction had 7 bases not matched to a gene; V was cut back by 0 bases and J by 0 bases. This CDR3 is CSVEDWGTDTNYGYTF. The DNA for the CDR3 is TGCAGCGTTGAAGATTGGGGGACAGATACTAACTATGGCTACACCTTC.

The V gene is TRBV5-1, the J gene TRBJ1-2; D remains unclear. Germline CDR1 reads SGHRS; CDR2 reads YFSETQ. V was pared by 0 bases and J by 0 bases, with 6 bases between. This CDR3 comprises 14 residues. This CDR3 reads CASSLVRANYGYTF. The CDR3 nucleotides are TGCGCCAGCAGCTTGGTCAGAGCTAACTATGGCTACACCTTC.